This TCR beta chain was found in a study of identical twins. At least ten counts were recorded for this clonotype. Via MiXCR, TCRdb re-called the 5' RACE reads, giving one row per CDR3 protein. The sample has 450,000 to 600,000 distinct CDR3 sequences; more than 20% are singletons. The CDR3 sequence is 14 residues long. Per the germline V gene, CDR1 is SGHRS and CDR2 is YFSETQ. Losses at the gene ends were 4 bases for V and 7 bases for J; bases not matched to a gene: 7. The same sample was also used in a study of yellow fever vaccine responses in identical twins.

The chain employs TRBV5-1 and TRBJ1-5; 8 positions agree with TRBD1. The sample consisted of CD4+ T cells sorted from blood. The clonotype was recovered from a woman aged 18-35 years in good health. CDR3 sequence (DNA): TGCGCCAGCAGCGTGACAGGGGACGGGCAGCCCCAGCATTTT. Its protein product is CASSVTGDGQPQHF.